Shown below are 22 T cell receptor beta chains from a single sample sequenced in a study of STAT5B mutations in CD4+ large granular lymphocyte leukemia. Using immunoSEQ multiplex PCR, the repertoire was profiled, and TCRdb retains in-frame clones only, with some absent. The sample has 25,000 to 35,000 clones; 71% are singletons. Sequences were obtained from CD4+ T cells from blood buffy coats. The receptors come from a human donor in good health.

This sequence joins TRBV18 and TRBJ2-7; possible D gene TRBD2, 5 bases. V lost 5 bases and J 5 bases, leaving 13 bases between the germline ends. The CDR3 totals 13 residues. From germline, CDR1 is KGHSH and CDR2 LQKENI. The CDR3: CASSTSHGNEQYF. The CDR3 region has the DNA TGTGCCAGCTCAACCAGTCACGGGAACGAGCAGTACTTC.

The chain employs TRBV7-9 and TRBJ2-7, with a possible D match to TRBD1 (5 bases). Germline CDR1 reads SEHNR; CDR2 reads FQNEAQ (reference sequence). This CDR3 contains 12 residues. The ends were cut back, 6 bases at V and 6 bases at J, with 12 bases in the middle. For the CDR3, the DNA is TGTGCCAGCAGTTTGGACATTGGCGAGCAGTACTTC. Translating it yields CASSLDIGEQYF.

The chain recombines TRBV5-4 with TRBJ2-7; 10 positions match TRBD2. Germline V gene sequence: CDR1 SGHNT, CDR2 YYREEE (reference sequence). This CDR3 contains 13 residues. V shed 3 bases, J shed 6 bases, and the junction held 3 bases outside the gene matches. The CDR3 region is CASSYGLAAEQYF. In nucleotides, the CDR3 is TGTGCCAGCAGCTATGGACTAGCGGCCGAGCAGTACTTC.

The DNA for the CDR3 is TGTGCCAGCTCACTCGGGACAGCAGATACGCAGTATTTT. Translation: CASSLGTADTQYF. The chain carries TRBV18 and TRBJ2-3, with TRBD1 matching over 7 bases. V lost 4 bases, J lost 4 bases, and 2 bases stayed unmatched. Germline CDR1 reads KGHSH; CDR2 reads LQKENI. This CDR3 has 13 residues.

The sample holds a few counts of this clone. The chain couples TRBV7-2 to TRBJ1-1; D perhaps matches TRBD1 (6 bases). V gave up 3 bases and J gave up 4 bases, with 18 bases separating them. This CDR3 is 16 amino acids long. Germline loops: CDR1 SGHTA, CDR2 FQGNSA. CDR3 protein: CASSFPGGGGGTEAFF. The CDR3 coding sequence is TGTGCCAGCAGCTTCCCTGGGGGCGGTGGTGGCACTGAAGCTTTCTTT.

The genes are TRBV10-3 and TRBJ1-2; D gene unclear. This CDR3 spans 13 amino acids. Trimming cost V 0 bases and J 3 bases, with 5 bases left between them. Germline loops: CDR1 ENHRY, CDR2 SYGVKD. Here the CDR3 reads CAISESGDYGYTF. In DNA form, the CDR3 reads TGTGCCATCAGTGAGTCCGGGGACTATGGCTACACCTTC.

The chain uses TRBV25-1 and TRBJ2-3; TRBD2 matches 10 bases. This CDR3 is built from 15 residues. Germline V gene data show CDR1 as MGHDK and CDR2 as SYGVNS. With V trimmed by 5 bases and J by 4 bases, 6 bases remained unmatched. The CDR3: CASSKLAGSSDTQYF. In DNA form, the CDR3 reads TGTGCCAGCAGTAAACTAGCGGGGTCGTCAGATACGCAGTATTTT.

This clone has just a few counts. The J gene is TRBJ2-7, the V gene TRBV30; no firm D call. This CDR3 spans 11 amino acids. Between the trimmed V and J ends, which lost 2 bases and 2 bases, there was a span of 4 bases. Germline V gene sequence: CDR1 GTSNPN, CDR2 SVGIG (reference sequence). The chain's CDR3 is CAWSTAYEQYF. CDR3 in DNA: TGTGCCTGGAGTACAGCCTACGAGCAGTACTTC.

The gene calls are TRBV5-4 and TRBJ2-7, with D hard to call. Germline V lookup: CDR1 SGHNT, CDR2 YYREEE (reference sequence). V was trimmed by 4 bases and J by 0 bases, leaving 17 bases between them. The CDR3 covers 16 residues. The CDR3 loop is CASSPSPPTSSYEQYF. In DNA form, the CDR3 reads TGTGCCAGCAGCCCCTCCCCACCGACGAGCTCCTACGAGCAGTACTTC.

The CDR3: CASSRRLAGAYEQYF. The CDR3 DNA follows: TGTGCCAGCAGTCGACGACTAGCGGGGGCCTACGAGCAGTACTTC. The rearrangement uses TRBV27 and TRBJ2-7; TRBD2 matches 12 bases. V lost 5 bases to trimming and J lost 2 bases; unmatched junction nucleotides: 4. The CDR3 runs 15 residues. Germline V lookup: CDR1 MNHEY, CDR2 SMNVEV (reference sequence).

By its share, this clone is medium-sized. The V and J genes are TRBV7-9 and TRBJ1-5, with D uncertain. Trimming cost V 5 bases and J 3 bases, with 11 bases left between them. The germline gives CDR1 SEHNR, CDR2 FQNEAQ (reference sequence). The CDR3 has 14 residues. CDR3 nucleotide sequence: TGTGCCAGCAGCCCCGACTTAGCCAATCAGCCCCAGCATTTT. This gives the protein CASSPDLANQPQHF.

The chain combines TRBV27 with TRBJ1-4, with 7 bases matching TRBD1. Trimming removed 6 bases from V and 10 bases from J; junction bases left unmatched: 14. The germline V gene encodes CDR1 MNHEY and CDR2 SMNVEV (reference sequence). CDR3 length: 15 residues. CDR3 nucleotides: TGTGCCAGCAGATCCCAGGGGGGGAACGTAGGAAAACTGTTTTTT. Its translation: CASRSQGGNVGKLFF.

This clone has more than one count but fewer than ten. The chain employs TRBV14 and TRBJ1-2, with 8 bases identical to TRBD1. The CDR3 covers 14 residues. Germline trimming cut 6 bases from V and 7 bases from J; bases unmatched to any gene: 10. CDR1 is SGHDN and CDR2 is FVKESK in the germline V gene. Here the CDR3 reads CASSLDLTGVGYTF. In DNA form, the CDR3 reads TGTGCCAGCAGTCTAGACCTGACAGGGGTTGGCTACACCTTC.

V is TRBV7-9 and J is TRBJ1-6; the D is unclear. The CDR3 is 16 amino acids. V lost 4 bases to trimming and J lost 4 bases, with 14 bases between them. The germline gives CDR1 SEHNR, CDR2 FQNEAQ (reference sequence). The DNA for the CDR3 is TGTGCCAGCAGCTCTTCGTTGTCCAGTTATAATTCACCCCTCCACTTT. Its translation: CASSSSLSSYNSPLHF.

The chain uses TRBV11-2 and TRBJ2-7; no reliable D call. Germline CDR1 is SGHAT and CDR2 is FQNNGV. Trimming left V 4 bases short and J 7 bases short, with 8 bases between. The CDR3 length is 11 residues. The CDR3, as DNA: TGTGCCAGCAGCTCCTTCCTAGAGCAGTACTTC. Encoded protein: CASSSFLEQYF.

Written as DNA, the CDR3 is TGTGCCAGCAGCTTATTGGGGGGATCGTACGAGCAGTACTTC. Amino acids: CASSLLGGSYEQYF. The V gene is TRBV7-2, the J gene TRBJ2-7; possibly TRBD2 for D (6 bases). CDR3 size: 14 residues. Trimming shortened V by 2 bases and J by 4 bases, and 12 bases separated the two germline ends. Germline CDR1 SGHTA, CDR2 FQGNSA.

This chain connects TRBV5-1 to TRBJ1-6; D unresolved. Germline V gene lookup returns CDR1 SGHRS and CDR2 YFSETQ. Trimming pared 10 bases from V and 5 bases from J, leaving 19 bases between. CDR3 length equals 15 residues. This CDR3 reads CAGRETANNNSPLHF. CDR3 sequence (DNA): TGCGCCGGCCGAGAAACAGCTAACAATAATTCACCCCTCCACTTT.

The rearrangement uses TRBV7-8 and TRBJ2-3, with 7 bases lining up with TRBD2. J gave up 9 bases and V 5 bases, and 20 bases lay outside the gene matches. The germline gives CDR1 SGHVS, CDR2 FQNEAQ. CDR3 length equals 17 residues. The CDR3, as DNA: TGTGCCAGCAGCCCTCTCCTTACTGGCGGGGGATCGGTAACGCAGTATTTT. Translation gives CASSPLLTGGGSVTQYF. The complete variable domain, with remaining parts taken from reference TRBV7-8 and TRBJ2-3, reads GAGVSQSPRYKVAKRGQDVALRCDPISGHVSLFWYQQALGQGPEFLTYFQNEAQLDKSGLPSDRFFAERPEGSVSTLKIQRTQQEDSAVYLCASSPLLTGGGSVTQYFGPGTRLTVL.

This clone was picked up a small number of times. DNA for the CDR3: TGCGCCAGCAGCCAAGCCCAGGGACGGACCTTTGGACTGTTTTTT. Translation: CASSQAQGRTFGLFF. This rearrangement joins TRBV4-1 to TRBJ1-4, with D maybe TRBD1 (5 bases). CDR1 is MGHRA and CDR2 is YSYEKL in the germline V gene. The CDR3 is 15 amino acids. Trimming pared 1 base from V and 13 bases from J, leaving 19 bases between.

CDR3 sequence reads: CASSVAGGGGETQYF. The CDR3 region has the DNA TGTGCCAGCAGTGTAGCGGGGGGAGGAGGAGAGACCCAGTACTTC. The J gene is TRBJ2-5, the V gene TRBV6-6, with TRBD2 identical over 10 bases. The germline V gene encodes CDR1 MNHNY and CDR2 SVGAGI (reference sequence). This CDR3 is built from 15 residues. V was clipped by 5 bases and J by 4 bases; unmatched bases: 7.

The chain employs TRBV28 and TRBJ2-7, with D maybe TRBD1 (7 bases). The V end lost 6 bases, the J end lost 3 bases, and 18 bases lay between the germline ends. From germline, CDR1 is MDHEN and CDR2 SYDVKM. The CDR3 runs to 15 residues. CDR3 nucleotide sequence: TGTGCCAGCAGGATGTCCGGAGGGGGCTACTACGAGCAGTACTTC. This gives the protein CASRMSGGGYYEQYF.

This chain uses TRBV6-5 with TRBJ2-3; D perhaps matches TRBD2 (5 bases). The germline V and J ends were trimmed by 7 bases and 0 bases, with 8 bases remaining between them. The CDR3 sequence is 13 residues long. In germline, CDR1 is MNHEY, CDR2 SVGAGI. CDR3 nucleotides: TGTGCCAGCACTTGGAGGAGCACAGATACGCAGTATTTT. Residues: CASTWRSTDTQYF.